The next 3 T cell receptor beta chains were all read from a single sample in a study of metastatic and nonmetastatic thyroid tumors. TCRdb re-clonotyped the PCR reads via MiXCR. This table holds 43,000 or so clones, approximately 26% found once. The entire patient cohort was treatment-naive prior to thyroid surgery. Sequencing was performed on blood. The receptors here all came from a male donor with papillary thyroid cancer or a benign thyroid nodule (not recorded which). Some clones in this sample may be carry-over from other donors' samples.

This clone was found many times. A read error may be the cause here, since a much bigger clone is one base away. Within the sample, other DNA sequences also encode this same CDR3. The chain recombines TRBV5-1 with TRBJ1-2, with TRBD1 matching over 10 bases. This CDR3 spans 13 amino acids. Germline assignment: CDR1 SGHRS and CDR2 YFSETQ. After removal of 0 bases from V and 8 bases from J, the junction contained 1 base not matched to a gene. The CDR3 region is CASSLETGGGYTF. The CDR3 DNA sequence: TGCGCCAGCAGCTTGGAGACAGGGGGCGGCTACACCTTC.

The rearrangement joins TRBV11-2 to TRBJ2-3, with D possibly being TRBD2 (6 bases). CDR1 SGHAT and CDR2 FQNNGV come from the germline V gene. This CDR3 spans 16 amino acids. V lost 2 bases and J lost 5, with 17 bases in between. The CDR3 bases are TGTGCCAGCAGCTTATGTGGAGAAGACGGGAGAGATACGCAGTATTTT. Encoded protein: CASSLCGEDGRDTQYF.

This clone was picked up many times. CDR3 residues: CASSRSGRAYNEQFF. The CDR3 region has the DNA TGTGCCAGCAGCCGTAGCGGGAGGGCCTACAATGAGCAGTTCTTC. The chain couples TRBV7-9 to TRBJ2-1; 11 nucleotides align to TRBD2. The germline V gene has CDR1 SEHNR and CDR2 FQNEAQ (reference sequence). J lost 2 bases, V lost 5 bases, and 2 bases had no gene match. The CDR3 is 15 residues long.